This is a list of T cell receptor beta chains from one sample in a study of cytomegalovirus exposure and HLA in healthy donors. Sequencing used immunoSEQ multiplex PCR; TCRdb keeps in-frame clones, though not all of them. The sample includes approximately 65,000 clones, nearly 96% of them seen just once. The sample was PBMCs. The receptors were sampled from a woman aged 18-29 years in good health and CMV-seropositive. The CDR3 runs from the conserved cysteine through the conserved F or W. The D gene is left open where the match is weak. For some rows the clone size is stated as once, few or many, or as a class when expanded; others skip it.

>TRBV2|-|TRBJ2-3|-
CASGLAAPADTQYF
TGTGCCAGCGGTTTAGCGGCCCCCGCAGATACGCAGTATTTT
>TRBV6-5|-|TRBJ1-1|-
CASRRGMNTEAFF
TGTGCCAGCCGCCGCGGAATGAACACTGAAGCTTTCTTT
>TRBV21-1|-|TRBJ2-7|-
CASTPRRPYSYEQYF
TGTGCCAGCACCCCCCGCAGGCCCTATTCCTACGAGCAGTACTTC
>TRBV28|-|TRBJ1-3|-
CASSPHSFSGNTIYF
TGTGCCAGCAGTCCCCACAGCTTCTCTGGAAACACCATATATTTT
>TRBV28|-|TRBJ2-3|TRBD2
CATVVAGAGDTQYF
TGTGCCACCGTAGTAGCGGGAGCGGGAGATACGCAGTATTTT
>TRBV28|few|TRBJ2-2|TRBD1
CASSNRGVIGELFF
TGTGCCAGCAGCAACAGGGGAGTGATCGGGGAGCTGTTTTTT
>TRBV6-5|-|TRBJ2-1|TRBD2
CASSYLTSGAGNEQFF
TGTGCCAGCAGTTACCTGACTAGCGGGGCTGGAAATGAGCAGTTCTTC
>TRBV11-3|-|TRBJ2-3|TRBD1
CASSLGQGAADTQYF
TGTGCCAGCAGCTTGGGACAGGGGGCTGCGGATACGCAGTATTTT
>TRBV7-2|-|TRBJ1-2|TRBD1
CASTRDRGYGYTF
TGTGCCAGCACCAGGGACAGGGGGTATGGCTACACCTTC
>TRBV28|-|TRBJ2-7|-
CASSSTGLWEQYF
TGTGCCAGCAGTTCAACTGGGCTCTGGGAGCAGTACTTC
>TRBV6-6|-|TRBJ1-5|-
CASSYGTLNQPQHF
TGTGCCAGCAGTTATGGGACACTTAATCAGCCCCAGCATTTT
>TRBV20-1|-|TRBJ2-1|-
CSADWGDEQFF
TGCAGTGCAGATTGGGGGGATGAGCAGTTCTTC
>TRBV6-5|-|TRBJ2-7|-
CASKGGWAYEQYF
TGTGCCAGCAAAGGGGGATGGGCCTACGAGCAGTACTTC
>TRBV6-5|-|TRBJ2-7|TRBD2
CASSYSRLASEQYF
TGTGCCAGCAGTTACTCCCGACTAGCGTCCGAGCAGTACTTC
>TRBV30|-|TRBJ1-1|-
CAWRPRGIEAFF
TGTGCCTGGAGGCCCAGGGGAATTGAAGCTTTCTTT
>TRBV5-6|-|TRBJ1-4|TRBD1
CASSMDRGEKLFF
TGTGCCAGCAGCATGGACAGGGGAGAAAAACTGTTTTTT